This T cell receptor beta chain is from a study of shared clonotypes between healthy human individuals. Sequenced by immunoSEQ multiplex PCR; TCRdb stores in-frame clones only, minus some. The sample records over 400,000 clones, around 96% being singletons. Study-level findings and limits: Compared with memory subsets, naive subsets generally had larger estimated richness. The naive CD4 repertoires of a few donors were compared, and roughly 5.1% of clonotypes were shared. The represented genetic and exposure-history diversity was limited by the small number of donors.

Germline CDR1 and CDR2: LNHDA and SQIVND (reference sequence). The V gene lost 6 bases and the J gene lost 7 bases, with 16 bases spanning the gap. This CDR3 spans 13 amino acids. On this clone itself: Its antigen remains unidentified.

This clonotype originated in a woman aged 30 to 39 in good health. Source material: naive CD4+ T cells sorted from blood. The subset here: CD45RA+ positively selected. V and J are TRBV19 and TRBJ2-7; perhaps D is TRBD1 or TRBD2 (7 bases each). CDR3 coding DNA: TGTGCCAGTAGCCAGCCAGGGGGGGGTGAGCAGTACTTC. Its translation is CASSQPGGGEQYF.